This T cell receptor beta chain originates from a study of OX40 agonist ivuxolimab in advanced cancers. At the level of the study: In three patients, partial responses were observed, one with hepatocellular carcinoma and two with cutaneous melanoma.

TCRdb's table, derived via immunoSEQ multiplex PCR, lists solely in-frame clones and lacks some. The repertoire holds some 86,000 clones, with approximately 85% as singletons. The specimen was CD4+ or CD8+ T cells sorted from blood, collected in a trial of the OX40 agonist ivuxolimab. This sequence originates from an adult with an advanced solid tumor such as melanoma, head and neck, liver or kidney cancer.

DNA of the CDR3: TGCAGTGCTAGAAGGGACGAGCAGTACTTC. As protein: CSARRDEQYF. The chain combines TRBV20-1 with TRBJ2-7; D remains ambiguous. Germline CDR1 and CDR2: DFQATT and SNEGSKA (reference sequence). This CDR3 has 10 amino acids. Trimming cost V 2 bases and J 5 bases, with 4 bases left between them.